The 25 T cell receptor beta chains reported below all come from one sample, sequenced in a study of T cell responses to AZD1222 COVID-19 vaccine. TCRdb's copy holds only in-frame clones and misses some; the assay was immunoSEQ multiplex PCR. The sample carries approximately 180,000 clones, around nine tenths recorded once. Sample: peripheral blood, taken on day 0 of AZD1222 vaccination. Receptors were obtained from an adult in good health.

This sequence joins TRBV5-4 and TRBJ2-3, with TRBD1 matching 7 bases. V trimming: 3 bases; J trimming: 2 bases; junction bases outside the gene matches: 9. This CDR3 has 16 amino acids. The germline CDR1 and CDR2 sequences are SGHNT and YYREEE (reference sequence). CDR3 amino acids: CASSSRDRAFTDTQYF. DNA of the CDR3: TGTGCCAGCAGCTCCCGGGACAGAGCTTTCACAGATACGCAGTATTTT.

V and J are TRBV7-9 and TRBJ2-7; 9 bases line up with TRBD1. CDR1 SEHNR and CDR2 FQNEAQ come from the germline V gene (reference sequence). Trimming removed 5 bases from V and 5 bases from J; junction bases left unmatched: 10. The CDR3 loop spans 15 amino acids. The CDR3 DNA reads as TGTGCCAGCAGCCCACCGGACAGGGGTGGACACGAGCAGTACTTC. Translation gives CASSPPDRGGHEQYF.

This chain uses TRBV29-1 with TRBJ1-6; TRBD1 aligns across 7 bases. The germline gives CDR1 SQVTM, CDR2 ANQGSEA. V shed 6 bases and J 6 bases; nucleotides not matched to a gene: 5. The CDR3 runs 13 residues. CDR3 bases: TGCAGCGTGCTGACAGGGAGTAATTCACCCCTCCACTTT. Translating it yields CSVLTGSNSPLHF.

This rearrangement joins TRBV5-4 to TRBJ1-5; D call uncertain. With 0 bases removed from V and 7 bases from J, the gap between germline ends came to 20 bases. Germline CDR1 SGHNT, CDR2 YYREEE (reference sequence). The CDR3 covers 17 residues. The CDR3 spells CASSLGPDGSGRQPQHF. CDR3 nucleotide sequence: TGTGCCAGCAGCTTGGGCCCGGACGGGTCGGGGAGACAGCCCCAGCATTTT.

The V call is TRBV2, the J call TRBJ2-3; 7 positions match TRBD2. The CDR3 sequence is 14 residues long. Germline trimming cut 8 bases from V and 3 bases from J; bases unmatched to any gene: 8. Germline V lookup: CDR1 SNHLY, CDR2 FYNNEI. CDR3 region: CASVPASGTDTQYF. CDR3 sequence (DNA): TGTGCCAGCGTCCCGGCTAGCGGAACAGATACGCAGTATTTT.

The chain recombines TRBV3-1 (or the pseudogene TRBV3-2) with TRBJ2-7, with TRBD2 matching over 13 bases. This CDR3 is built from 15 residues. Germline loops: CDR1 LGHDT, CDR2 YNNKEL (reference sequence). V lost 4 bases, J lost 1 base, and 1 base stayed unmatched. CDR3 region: CASSRLAGGSYEQYF. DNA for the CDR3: TGTGCCAGCAGCCGACTAGCGGGGGGATCCTACGAGCAGTACTTC.

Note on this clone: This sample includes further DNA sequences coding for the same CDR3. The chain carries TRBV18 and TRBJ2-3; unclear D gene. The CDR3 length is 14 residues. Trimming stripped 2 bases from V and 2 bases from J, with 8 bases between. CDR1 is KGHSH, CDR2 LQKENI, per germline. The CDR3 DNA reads TGTGCCAGCTCACCAGGGAAATCCACAGATACGCAGTATTTT. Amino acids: CASSPGKSTDTQYF.

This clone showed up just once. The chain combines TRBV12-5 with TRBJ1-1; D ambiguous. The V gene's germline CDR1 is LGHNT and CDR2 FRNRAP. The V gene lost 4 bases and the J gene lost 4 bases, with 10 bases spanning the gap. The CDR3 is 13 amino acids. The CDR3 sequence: CASGSTAGTEAFF. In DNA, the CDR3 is TGTGCTAGTGGTTCAACGGCGGGCACTGAAGCTTTCTTT.

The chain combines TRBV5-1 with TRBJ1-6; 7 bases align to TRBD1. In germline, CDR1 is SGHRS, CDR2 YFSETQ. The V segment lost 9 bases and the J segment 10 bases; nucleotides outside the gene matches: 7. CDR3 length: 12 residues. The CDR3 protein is CATQQGPSPLHF. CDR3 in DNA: TGCGCCACCCAACAGGGGCCCTCACCCCTCCACTTT.

The chain's CDR3 is CASRSWTGGEREKLFF. CDR3 nucleotide sequence: TGTGCCAGCAGATCTTGGACAGGGGGCGAAAGGGAAAAACTGTTTTTT. V is TRBV27 and J is TRBJ1-4; TRBD1 agrees at 11 bases. Germline trimming cut 6 bases from V and 8 bases from J; bases unmatched to any gene: 11. CDR1 and CDR2 from the germline V gene are MNHEY and SMNVEV (reference sequence). The CDR3 sequence is 16 residues long.

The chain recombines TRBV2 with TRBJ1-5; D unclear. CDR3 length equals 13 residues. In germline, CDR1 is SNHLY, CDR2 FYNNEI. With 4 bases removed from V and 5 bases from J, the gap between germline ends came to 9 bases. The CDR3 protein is CASSGGLDQPQHF. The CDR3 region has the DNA TGTGCCAGCAGTGGCGGGCTCGATCAGCCCCAGCATTTT.

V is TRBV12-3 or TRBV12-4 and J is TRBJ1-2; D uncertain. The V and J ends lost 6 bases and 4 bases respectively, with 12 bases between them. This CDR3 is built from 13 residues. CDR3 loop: CASSPSGSYGYTF. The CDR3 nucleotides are TGTGCCAGCAGCCCTTCCGGTTCCTATGGCTACACCTTC.

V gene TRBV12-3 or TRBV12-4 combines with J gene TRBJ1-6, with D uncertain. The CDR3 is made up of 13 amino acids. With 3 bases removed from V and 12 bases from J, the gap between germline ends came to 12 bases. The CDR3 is CASSLRSLEPLHF. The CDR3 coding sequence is TGTGCCAGCAGTTTGCGTAGCCTTGAACCCCTCCACTTT.

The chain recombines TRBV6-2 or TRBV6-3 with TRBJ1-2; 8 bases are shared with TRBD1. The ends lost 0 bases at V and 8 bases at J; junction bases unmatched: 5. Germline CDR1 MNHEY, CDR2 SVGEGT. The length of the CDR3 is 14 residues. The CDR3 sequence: CASSYSTGGRGYTF. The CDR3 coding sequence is TGTGCCAGCAGTTACTCTACAGGGGGGCGCGGCTACACCTTC.

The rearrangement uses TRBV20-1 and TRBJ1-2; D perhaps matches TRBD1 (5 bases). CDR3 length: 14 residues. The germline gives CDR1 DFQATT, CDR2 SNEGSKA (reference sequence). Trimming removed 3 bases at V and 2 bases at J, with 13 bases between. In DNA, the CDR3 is TGCAGTGCTAGTCTCAGTGGGGGGAACTATGGCTACACCTTC. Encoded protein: CSASLSGGNYGYTF.

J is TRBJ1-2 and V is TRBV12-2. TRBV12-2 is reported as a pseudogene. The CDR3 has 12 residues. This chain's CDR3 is CASRLVGDGYTF. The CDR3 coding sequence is TGTGCAAGTCGCTTAGTTGGGGATGGCTACACCTTC.

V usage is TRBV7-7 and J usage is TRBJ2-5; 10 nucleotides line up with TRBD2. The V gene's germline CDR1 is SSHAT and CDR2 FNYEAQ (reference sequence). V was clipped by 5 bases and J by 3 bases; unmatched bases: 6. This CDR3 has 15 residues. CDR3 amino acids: CASSPRTSGKETQYF. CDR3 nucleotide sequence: TGTGCCAGCAGCCCCCGGACTAGCGGAAAAGAGACCCAGTACTTC.

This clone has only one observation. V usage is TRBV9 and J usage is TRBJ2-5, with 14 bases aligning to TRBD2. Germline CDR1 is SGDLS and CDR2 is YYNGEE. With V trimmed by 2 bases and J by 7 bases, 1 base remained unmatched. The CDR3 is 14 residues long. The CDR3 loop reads CASSVGTSGGTQYF. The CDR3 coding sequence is TGTGCCAGCAGCGTTGGGACTAGCGGGGGGACCCAGTACTTC.

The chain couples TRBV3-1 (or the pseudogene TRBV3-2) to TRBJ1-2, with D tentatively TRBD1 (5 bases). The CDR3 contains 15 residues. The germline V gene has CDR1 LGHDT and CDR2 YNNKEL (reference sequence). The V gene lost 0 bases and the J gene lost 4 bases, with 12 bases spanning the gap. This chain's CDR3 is CASSQDLRGPYGYTF. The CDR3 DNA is TGTGCCAGCAGCCAAGATTTAAGGGGCCCCTATGGCTACACCTTC.

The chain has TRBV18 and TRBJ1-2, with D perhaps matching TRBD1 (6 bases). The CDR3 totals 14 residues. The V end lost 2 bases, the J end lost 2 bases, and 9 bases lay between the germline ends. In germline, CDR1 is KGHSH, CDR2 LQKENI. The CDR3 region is CASSPTGSNYGYTF. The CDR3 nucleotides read TGTGCCAGCTCACCAACAGGGTCGAACTATGGCTACACCTTC.

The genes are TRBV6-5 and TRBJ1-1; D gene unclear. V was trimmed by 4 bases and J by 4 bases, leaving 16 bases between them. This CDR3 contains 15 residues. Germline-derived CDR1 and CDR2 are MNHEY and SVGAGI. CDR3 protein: CASSSQRGSPTEAFF. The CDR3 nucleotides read TGTGCCAGCAGTTCACAACGCGGCTCCCCCACTGAAGCTTTCTTT.

CDR3: CASSPGRAGNTIYF. The DNA for the CDR3 is TGCGCCAGCAGCCCCGGCAGGGCCGGAAACACCATATATTTT. The chain carries TRBV5-1 and TRBJ1-3, with D possibly being TRBD1 (5 bases). The V and J ends lost 4 bases and 4 bases respectively, with 12 bases between them. The CDR3 is 14 residues long. Germline V gene data show CDR1 as SGHRS and CDR2 as YFSETQ.

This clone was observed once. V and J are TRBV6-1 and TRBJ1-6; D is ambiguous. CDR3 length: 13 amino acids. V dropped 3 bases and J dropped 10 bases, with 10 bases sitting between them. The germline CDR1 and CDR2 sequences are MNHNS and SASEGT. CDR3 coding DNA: TGTGCCAGCAGTGAGGTCCGGGGATCACCCCTCCACTTT. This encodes CASSEVRGSPLHF.

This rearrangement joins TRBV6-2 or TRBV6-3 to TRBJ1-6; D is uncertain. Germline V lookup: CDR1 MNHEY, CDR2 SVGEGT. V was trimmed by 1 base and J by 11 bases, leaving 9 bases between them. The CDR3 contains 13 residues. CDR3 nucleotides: TGTGCCAGCAGTTACTACGAAATTACACCCCTCCACTTT. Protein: CASSYYEITPLHF.

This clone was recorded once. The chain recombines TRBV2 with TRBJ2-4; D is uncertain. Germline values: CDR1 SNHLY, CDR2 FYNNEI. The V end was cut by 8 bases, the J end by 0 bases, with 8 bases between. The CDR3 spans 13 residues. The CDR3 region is CASGVVAKNIQYF. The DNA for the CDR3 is TGTGCCAGCGGGGTGGTAGCCAAAAACATTCAGTACTTC.